What follows is one TCR beta chain and its context. Its recognized antigen is unknown. There are no base qualities to consult, and no much larger clone falls within one base. The V end gives up 3 bases and the J end 8 bases, leaving 4 bases in the junction not matched to a gene. The germline V gene (reference sequence) sets CDR1 to LGHDT and CDR2 to YNNKEL. The CDR3 goes from the cysteine to the phenylalanine over 13 residues. The retained sequence is limited to the CDR3, 39 bases, with the frame set at the first base. The data were obtained in a study of blood T cell repertoires in COVID-19 (dated by TCRdb to 2020 to 2022). For the study in its entirety: The collaborator samples originated in the United States, Italy and Spain and spanned the acute and convalescent phases of COVID-19. The repertoires were released in a freely available public database intended as a resource for research on the immune response to SARS-CoV-2. HLA class I and class II types, where available, came from metadata supplied by the sample provider rather than from assay-based typing. Subjects who had been exposed to COVID-19, were actively infected with it, or had recovered from it provided the deeply sampled blood TCRbeta repertoires that made up the dataset. A de-identified subject ID, COVID-19 status, age in years and sex were almost always included in the sample metadata. The samples were drawn from two sources: the first 160 participants of the ongoing ImmuneRACE study, and about 1,300 subjects contributed by 6 global collaborators. The material from the prospective study consisted of cDNA or gDNA derived from T cells, B-cell-depleted T cells, or PBMCs.

TCRbeta CDR3 regions were amplified from genomic DNA by means of the immunoSEQ Assay, a bias-controlled multiplex PCR. The paper's data handling went like this. The number of nucleated cells in each sample was estimated from the amplification of reference gene primers within the assay. To quantify the absolute abundance of each unique TCRbeta CDR3 rearrangement, sequence reads were collapsed and filtered. For each sample, productive Simpson clonality was calculated as the square root of Simpson's diversity index over productive rearrangements. This is the immuneACCESS table as TCRdb keeps it, with only in-frame sequences that have V and J called. A part of the clones is gone; compared with another copy, unresolved V genes explain less than half, and the rest is unexplained. From that table come the V and J calls and clone size; the DNA was used to work out D and trimming. The sample table shows 490,000 or so clones, and around 85% are seen once. The biggest ten clones account for approximately 8% of the sample.

Participants in the prospective study were enrolled through a virtual design, were aged roughly 18 to 100 years, and lived in 24 United States geographic areas. Cohort assignment in the prospective study relied on participant-reported clinical history from a screening survey and a study questionnaire. ImmuneRACE Cohort 3 recovered participants were defined by two consecutive negative NP/OP PCR tests, healthcare professional clearance, or symptom resolution. Mobile phlebotomists in the prospective study collected whole blood, serum and a nasopharyngeal or oropharyngeal swab from every participant. Over a 2-month period, participants in the prospective study had the option of providing additional blood draws and questionnaires. Before DNA extraction, prospective study blood samples were shipped either frozen or at room temperature. Overall study results and their limits: How much clinical and demographic metadata was included differed by source and by participant, and the metadata was provided uncurated.

This sequence was found in a woman between 55 and 75 years old who had recovered from COVID-19. The chain is assembled from TRBV3-1 (or the pseudogene TRBV3-2) and TRBJ1-2, with 9 bases in between that match TRBD1. Sequencing was done on a sample of PBMCs or T cells enriched from blood (not recorded which). Here is the DNA: TGTGCCAGCAGCCAGACAGGGGGAGTCGGCTACACCTTC. This translates into CASSQTGGVGYTF.